The following is a TCR beta chain sequence with its context. What it binds is unknown. V was trimmed by 6 bases and J by 4 bases, leaving 19 bases between them. Germline values: CDR1 DFQATT, CDR2 SNEGSKA (reference sequence). The CDR3 contains 15 residues. Together with a sample-barcoded 5' primer, a J-beta primer mix was included in a second PCR lasting 7 to 11 cycles. Each TCR beta cDNA got a 12-nucleotide random molecular identifier. TCRdb analysed the 5' RACE reads with MiXCR anew, one entry per CDR3 protein. The data hold 1.2 million to 1.5 million distinct CDR3 sequences, with around 42% observed a single time. The data were taken from a study of blood T cells in healthy people across ages. Study results and caveats: When set beside aged donors, long-lived donors presented more naive CD4+ cells and higher diversity. What prevented conclusive comparison of naive and antigen-experienced cells was that PBMCs were unsorted. Roughly linearly, TCR beta diversity per million T cells fell as age increased.

V and J are TRBV20-1 and TRBJ2-1; the D gene is possibly TRBD2 (6 bases). The source of this sequence is a woman between 18 and 29 years old in good health. Sequencing used blood. CDR3 in amino acids: CSARWGSGGYNEQFF. For the CDR3, the DNA is TGCAGTGCCCGCTGGGGTAGCGGTGGGTACAATGAGCAGTTCTTC.